Below, 16 T cell receptor beta chains from the same sample are listed, as sequenced in a study of blood T cell repertoires in COVID-19. Sequenced by immunoSEQ multiplex PCR; TCRdb stores in-frame clones only, minus some. The table records hundreds of thousands of clones, about 91% of them present only once. Sequenced input: PBMCs or T cells enriched from blood (not recorded which). The receptors come from a woman younger than 35 who had recovered from COVID-19.

This clone was counted only a few times. This rearrangement joins TRBV7-2 to TRBJ1-4; D is perhaps TRBD1 (6 bases). The CDR3 has 15 residues. CDR1 and CDR2 (germline): SGHTA, FQGNSA. The V and J ends lost 0 bases and 5 bases respectively, with 10 bases between them. The CDR3 reads CASSLAGAVNEKLFF. CDR3 bases: TGTGCCAGCAGCTTAGCGGGGGCTGTAAATGAAAAACTGTTTTTT.

The gene calls are TRBV4-2 and TRBJ1-2; 9 positions match TRBD1. V lost 0 bases, J lost 4 bases, and 3 bases stayed unmatched. Per germline, CDR1 LGHNA and CDR2 YNFKEQ. There are 15 residues in the CDR3. The CDR3 sequence is CASSQERQGVYGYTF. As DNA, the CDR3 is TGTGCCAGCAGCCAAGAGCGACAGGGGGTCTATGGCTACACCTTC.

V and J are TRBV4-1 and TRBJ1-5; D gene uncertain. V lost 0 bases and J 6 bases, leaving 15 bases between the germline ends. The CDR3 runs 16 residues. Germline lookup yields CDR1 MGHRA and CDR2 YSYEKL. The CDR3 sequence is CASSQEITGAGQPQHF. DNA for the CDR3: TGCGCCAGCAGCCAAGAAATAACGGGAGCGGGTCAGCCCCAGCATTTT.

The DNA of the CDR3 is TGTGCCAGCAGTGTCGGACAGGGGGGCGGTGGCTACACCTTC. This sequence encodes CASSVGQGGGGYTF. V gene TRBV27 combines with J gene TRBJ1-2; 10 bases fit TRBD1. Trimming took 5 bases from V and 7 from J; bases not matched to a gene: 7. The CDR3 spans 14 residues. Germline lookup yields CDR1 MNHEY and CDR2 SMNVEV (reference sequence).

J is TRBJ2-1 and V is TRBV5-4; 7 positions agree with TRBD1. The CDR3 totals 15 residues. Losses at the gene ends were 3 bases for V and 4 bases for J; bases not matched to a gene: 7. The V gene's germline CDR1 is SGHNT and CDR2 YYREEE (reference sequence). The CDR3 DNA is TGTGCCAGCAGCTCACGCCGGGACAGATACAATGAGCAGTTCTTC. Translated: CASSSRRDRYNEQFF.

V gene TRBV10-3 combines with J gene TRBJ2-7; possible D gene TRBD2, 6 bases. V gave up 0 bases and J gave up 1 base, with 19 bases separating them. This CDR3 has 18 residues. The germline gives CDR1 ENHRY, CDR2 SYGVKD. The DNA for the CDR3 is TGTGCCATCAGTGAGTCTGACTCTACCCCGGGGGAGTCCTACGAGCAGTACTTC. It yields the protein CAISESDSTPGESYEQYF.

This clone was counted a single time. The J gene is TRBJ2-4, the V gene TRBV5-6; tentatively, D is TRBD2 (6 bases). The CDR3 loop spans 14 amino acids. Trimming took 4 bases from V and 7 from J, leaving 15 bases between them. Germline values: CDR1 SGHDT, CDR2 YYEEEE. CDR3 DNA sequence: TGTGCCAGCAGCCAAATGGAGGGCCGGAACATTCAGTACTTC. Its translation: CASSQMEGRNIQYF. Filled out from reference TRBV5-6 and TRBJ2-4, the complete variable domain reads DAGVTQSPTHLIKTRGQQVTLRCSPKSGHDTVSWYQQALGQGPQFIFQYYEEEERQRGNFPDRFSGHQFPNYSSELNVNALLLGDSALYLCASSQMEGRNIQYFGAGTRLSVL.

The chain recombines TRBV11-2 with TRBJ1-4, with a possible D match to TRBD1 (6 bases). Deletions cut 1 base from V and 6 bases from J, with 12 bases between. This CDR3 is 15 amino acids long. Per germline, CDR1 SGHAT and CDR2 FQNNGV. CDR3 residues: CASSLGQVWDEKLFF. The CDR3 DNA follows: TGTGCCAGCAGCTTAGGACAGGTTTGGGATGAAAAACTGTTTTTT. The full variable domain, in which reference TRBV11-2 and TRBJ1-4 provide the parts outside the CDR3, is EAGVAQSPRYKIIEKRQSVAFWCNPISGHATLYWYQQILGQGPKLLIQFQNNGVVDDSQLPKDRFSAERLKGVDSTLKIQPAKLEDSAVYLCASSLGQVWDEKLFFGSGTQLSVL.

This chain links TRBV10-3 with TRBJ1-2; D uncertain. The CDR3 is made up of 11 amino acids. Trimming took 5 bases from V and 2 from J, leaving 3 bases between them. The germline V gene has CDR1 ENHRY and CDR2 SYGVKD. In nucleotides, the CDR3 is TGTGCCATCAGTTCGAACTATGGCTACACCTTC. Protein sequence: CAISSNYGYTF.

This clone turned up a few times. The chain carries TRBV28 and TRBJ1-1, with D possibly matching TRBD1 (6 bases). Germline CDR1 MDHEN, CDR2 SYDVKM. CDR3 length: 16 amino acids. The germline V and J ends were trimmed by 2 bases and 3 bases, with 16 bases remaining between them. The CDR3 protein is CASSLPGIGGDTEAFF. Here the CDR3 DNA reads TGTGCCAGCAGTTTACCTGGGATAGGGGGGGACACTGAAGCTTTCTTT.

The chain combines TRBV19 with TRBJ2-1; TRBD1 might be the D (5 bases). The germline gives CDR1 LNHDA, CDR2 SQIVND (reference sequence). The CDR3 totals 17 residues. The V end was cut by 4 bases, the J end by 4 bases, with 20 bases between. This CDR3 reads CASSTPWTLGAYNEQFF. CDR3 coding DNA: TGTGCCAGTAGTACACCCTGGACCCTTGGGGCTTACAATGAGCAGTTCTTC.

The chain joins TRBV3-1 (or the pseudogene TRBV3-2) to TRBJ2-5; D is uncertain. This CDR3 has 12 amino acids. CDR1 is LGHDT and CDR2 is YNNKEL in the germline V gene (reference sequence). The V end lost 4 bases, the J end lost 5 bases, and 8 bases lay between the germline ends. The CDR3 here is CASSPEQETQYF. The CDR3 DNA sequence: TGTGCCAGCAGCCCGGAACAGGAGACCCAGTACTTC.

As regards this clone: One end of the junction does not line up with germline, which may come from a read error. The V gene is TRBV3-1 (or the pseudogene TRBV3-2), the J gene TRBJ1-1; 9 bases line up with TRBD1. This CDR3 region has 13 residues. The germline CDR1 and CDR2 sequences are LGHDT and YNNKEL (reference sequence). CDR3 DNA: TGTGCCAGCAGCCTGACAGGGGGGACTGCAGCTTTCTTT. Protein: CASSLTGGTAAFF.

The chain couples TRBV5-8 to TRBJ1-2; tentatively, D is TRBD1 (5 bases). Germline V gene lookup returns CDR1 SGHTS and CDR2 YDEGEE. The V end was cut by 4 bases, the J end by 2 bases, with 9 bases between. There are 13 residues in the CDR3. The CDR3 DNA is TGTGCCAGCAGCCGAACAGGAAACTATGGCTACACCTTC. Amino acids: CASSRTGNYGYTF.

This clone appeared a single time. The chain is built from TRBV7-9 and TRBJ1-5, with a weak D call TRBD1 (6 bases). Trimming left V 3 bases short and J 4 bases short, with 16 bases between. This CDR3 is built from 16 residues. CDR1 is SEHNR, CDR2 FQNEAQ, per germline (reference sequence). The chain's CDR3 is CASSFDRQVWNQPQHF. In nucleotides, the CDR3 is TGTGCCAGCAGCTTTGACCGACAGGTTTGGAATCAGCCCCAGCATTTT. The whole variable domain, filled in from reference TRBV7-9 and TRBJ1-5, reads DTGVSQNPRHKITKRGQNVTFRCDPISEHNRLYWYRQTLGQGPEFLTYFQNEAQLEKSRLLSDRFSAERPKGSFSTLEIQRTEQGDSAMYLCASSFDRQVWNQPQHFGDGTRLSIL.

On this clone: One end of the junction fails to match germline, which may point to a read error. The genes are TRBV5-3 and TRBJ2-7; 14 nucleotides agree with TRBD2. TRBV5-3 is treated as an ORF (open reading frame) with a function not yet certain. The CDR3 contains 16 residues. In nucleotides, the CDR3 is TGTGCCAGAAGCCCCCGTGGACTAGCGGGAGGTTACGGGCAGTACTTC. Translation: CARSPRGLAGGYGQYF.